The clone carrying this TCR beta chain has a handful of counts. Its target is unknown. The germline V gene encodes CDR1 MDHEN and CDR2 SYDVKM. This CDR3 spans 16 amino acids. Deletions cut 5 bases from V and 2 bases from J, with 17 bases between. These data originate in a study of molecular identifiers for immune sequencing clone quantification. Study conclusions and caveats: Barcode-sharing identical TCR molecules could underestimate highly expanded clone sizes.

Libraries of bulk TCR were made by previously described methods (with listed TCR primers). TCRdb used MiXCR to reprocess the PCR reads, holding one entry per CDR3 protein. The table shows 300,000 to 400,000 distinct CDR3 sequences, with roughly a quarter occurring only once. J is TRBJ2-3 and V is TRBV28; D is possibly TRBD2 (5 bases). The sequenced material came from naive CD8+ T cells from blood, with Jurkat cell RNA spiked in. Noted subset: FACS-sorted CD8+CD4-CCR7+CD45RA+ naive T cells. The receptor's source is a human donor in good health. Some libraries in this study had Jurkat cell RNA spiked in. The CDR3 nucleotides are TGTGCCAGCAGTGCGACCGGGGTAAAGGCCACAGATACGCAGTATTTT. It is translated as CASSATGVKATDTQYF.